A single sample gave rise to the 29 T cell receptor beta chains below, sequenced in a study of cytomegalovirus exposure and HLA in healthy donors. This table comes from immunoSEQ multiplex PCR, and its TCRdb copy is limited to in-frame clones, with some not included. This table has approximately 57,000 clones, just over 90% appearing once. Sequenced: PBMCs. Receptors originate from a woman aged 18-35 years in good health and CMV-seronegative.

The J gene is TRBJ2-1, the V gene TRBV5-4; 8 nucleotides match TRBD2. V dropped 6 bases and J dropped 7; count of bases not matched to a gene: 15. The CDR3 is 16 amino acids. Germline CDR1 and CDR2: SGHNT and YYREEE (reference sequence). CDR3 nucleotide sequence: TGTGCCAGCACCGAGAGCAGCGGGAGATCTCGAAATGAGCAGTTCTTC. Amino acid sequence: CASTESSGRSRNEQFF.

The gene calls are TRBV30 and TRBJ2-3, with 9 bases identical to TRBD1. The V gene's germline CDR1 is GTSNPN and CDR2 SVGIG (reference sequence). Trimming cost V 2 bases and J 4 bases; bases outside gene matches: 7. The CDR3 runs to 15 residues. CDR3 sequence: CAWSITGGPADTQYF. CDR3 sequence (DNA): TGTGCCTGGAGTATAACAGGGGGCCCCGCAGATACGCAGTATTTT.

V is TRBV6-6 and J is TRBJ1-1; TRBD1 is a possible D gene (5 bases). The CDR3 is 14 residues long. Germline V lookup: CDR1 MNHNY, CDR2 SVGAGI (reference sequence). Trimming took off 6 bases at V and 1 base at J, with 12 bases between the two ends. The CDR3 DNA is TGTGCCAGCAGAGGAGACAGAAGGAACACTGAAGCTTTCTTT. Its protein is CASRGDRRNTEAFF.

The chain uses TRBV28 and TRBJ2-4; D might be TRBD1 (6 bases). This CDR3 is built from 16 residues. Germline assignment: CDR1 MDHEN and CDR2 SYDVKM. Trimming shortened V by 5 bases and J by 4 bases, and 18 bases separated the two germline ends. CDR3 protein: CASSQQGGGLKNIQYF. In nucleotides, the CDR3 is TGTGCCAGCAGTCAACAGGGCGGCGGGCTAAAAAACATTCAGTACTTC. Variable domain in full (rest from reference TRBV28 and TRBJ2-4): DVKVTQSSRYLVKRTGEKVFLECVQDMDHENMFWYRQDPGLGLRLIYFSYDVKMKEKGDIPEGYSVSREKKERFSLILESASTNQTSMYLCASSQQGGGLKNIQYFGAGTRLSVL.

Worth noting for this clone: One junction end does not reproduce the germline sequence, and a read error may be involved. The CDR3 DNA reads TGTGCCAGCAGCGAAGGGCCCCCGGGACAGCCTTATGGCTACACCTTC. It is translated as CASSEGPPGQPYGYTF. The chain couples TRBV6-1 to TRBJ1-2, with 7 nucleotides matching TRBD1. The germline CDR1 and CDR2 sequences are MNHNS and SASEGT. The CDR3 extends over 16 amino acids.

The CDR3 nucleotides are TGTGCCAGCAGCCGGACAGGCCCTAATGAAAAACTGTTTTTT. Translated, it gives CASSRTGPNEKLFF. The chain links TRBV2 to TRBJ1-4; 7 positions match TRBD1. The junction had 4 bases not matched to a gene; V was cut back by 6 bases and J by 3 bases. Germline CDR1 is SNHLY and CDR2 is FYNNEI. CDR3 length: 14 amino acids.

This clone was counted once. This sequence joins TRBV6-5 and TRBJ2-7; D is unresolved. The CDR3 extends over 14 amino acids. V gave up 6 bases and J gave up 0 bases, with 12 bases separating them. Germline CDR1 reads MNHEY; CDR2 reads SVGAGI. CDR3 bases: TGTGCCAGCAGGGAGCTAAGAAGCTCCTACGAGCAGTACGTC. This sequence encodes CASRELRSSYEQYV.

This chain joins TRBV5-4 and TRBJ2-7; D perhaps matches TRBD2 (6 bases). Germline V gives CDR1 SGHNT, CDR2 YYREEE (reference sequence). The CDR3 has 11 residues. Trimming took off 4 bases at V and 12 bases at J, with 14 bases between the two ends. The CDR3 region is CASSQRLRGYV. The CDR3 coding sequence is TGTGCCAGCAGCCAGCGGCTGCGGGGGTACGTC.

This chain's CDR3 is CAISGALKNTQYF. As DNA, the CDR3 is TGTGCCATCAGTGGGGCGCTAAAGAATACGCAGTATTTT. The rearrangement links TRBV10-3 to TRBJ2-3; D is undetermined. V lost 4 bases, J lost 7 bases, and 12 bases lay in between. The CDR3 has 13 amino acids. Per germline, CDR1 ENHRY and CDR2 SYGVKD.

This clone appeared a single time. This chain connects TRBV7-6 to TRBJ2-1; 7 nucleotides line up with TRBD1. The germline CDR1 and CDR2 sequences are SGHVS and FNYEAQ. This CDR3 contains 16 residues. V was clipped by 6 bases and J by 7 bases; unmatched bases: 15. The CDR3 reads CASSTNRDRDWNEQFF. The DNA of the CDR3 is TGTGCCAGCAGTACAAACCGGGACAGAGACTGGAATGAGCAGTTCTTC.

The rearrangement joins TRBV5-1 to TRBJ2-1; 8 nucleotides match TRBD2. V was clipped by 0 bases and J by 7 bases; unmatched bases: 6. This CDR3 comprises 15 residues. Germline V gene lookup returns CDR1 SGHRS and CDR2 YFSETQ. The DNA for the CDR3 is TGCGCCAGCAGCTTGGCCCCGGGGGGGCTGAATGAGCAGTTCTTC. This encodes CASSLAPGGLNEQFF.

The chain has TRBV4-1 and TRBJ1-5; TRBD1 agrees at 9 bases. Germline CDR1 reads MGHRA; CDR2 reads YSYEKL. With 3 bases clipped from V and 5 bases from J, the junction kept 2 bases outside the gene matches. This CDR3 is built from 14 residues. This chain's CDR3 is CASSQGQGHQPQHF. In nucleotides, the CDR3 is TGCGCCAGCAGCCAGGGACAGGGTCATCAGCCCCAGCATTTT.

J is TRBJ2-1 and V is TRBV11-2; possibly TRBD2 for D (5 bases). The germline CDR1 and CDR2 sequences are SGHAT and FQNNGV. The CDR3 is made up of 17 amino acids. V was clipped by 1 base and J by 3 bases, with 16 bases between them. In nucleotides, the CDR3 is TGTGCCAGCAGCTTAGTCGTTTGGCGGGCGGGCTACAATGAGCAGTTCTTC. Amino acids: CASSLVVWRAGYNEQFF.

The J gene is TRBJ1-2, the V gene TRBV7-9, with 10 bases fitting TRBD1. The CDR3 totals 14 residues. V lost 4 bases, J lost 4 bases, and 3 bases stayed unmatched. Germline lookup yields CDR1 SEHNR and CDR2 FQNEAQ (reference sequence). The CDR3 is CASSWTGGGYGYTF. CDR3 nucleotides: TGTGCCAGCAGCTGGACAGGGGGTGGCTATGGCTACACCTTC.

The CDR3 DNA follows: TGCGCCAGCAGCCAAGACAGGGGCACTGGAAACACCATATATTTT. This translates into CASSQDRGTGNTIYF. The rearrangement joins TRBV4-1 to TRBJ1-3, with D possibly TRBD1 on 6 matching bases. CDR3 length: 15 amino acids. V lost 0 bases and J 2 bases, leaving 8 bases between the germline ends. Looked up from germline, CDR1 is MGHRA and CDR2 is YSYEKL.

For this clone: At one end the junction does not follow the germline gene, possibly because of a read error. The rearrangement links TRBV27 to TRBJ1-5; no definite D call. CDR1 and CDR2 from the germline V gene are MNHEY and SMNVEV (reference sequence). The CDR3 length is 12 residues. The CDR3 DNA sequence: TGTGCCAACAGTTTATCCGGTCAGCCCCAGCATTTT. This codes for CANSLSGQPQHF.

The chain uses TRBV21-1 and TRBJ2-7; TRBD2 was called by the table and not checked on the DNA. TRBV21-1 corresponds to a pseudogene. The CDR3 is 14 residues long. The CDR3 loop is CASSSPGDSYEQYV. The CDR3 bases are TGTGCCAGCAGCTCCCCCGGGGACTCCTACGAGCAGTACGTC.

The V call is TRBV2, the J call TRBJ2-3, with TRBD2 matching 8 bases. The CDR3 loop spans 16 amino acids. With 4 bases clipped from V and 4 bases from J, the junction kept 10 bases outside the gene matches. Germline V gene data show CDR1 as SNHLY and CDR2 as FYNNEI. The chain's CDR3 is CASSGPAGESSDTQYF. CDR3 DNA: TGTGCCAGCAGTGGGCCAGCGGGAGAGTCCTCAGATACGCAGTATTTT.

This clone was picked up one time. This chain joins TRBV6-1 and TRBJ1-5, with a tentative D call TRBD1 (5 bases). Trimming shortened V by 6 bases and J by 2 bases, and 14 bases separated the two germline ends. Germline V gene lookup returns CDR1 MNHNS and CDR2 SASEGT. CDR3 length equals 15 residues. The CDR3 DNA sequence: TGTGCCAGCAGCGGAGGGGTCTGGGGCAATCAGCCCCAGCATTTT. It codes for CASSGGVWGNQPQHF.

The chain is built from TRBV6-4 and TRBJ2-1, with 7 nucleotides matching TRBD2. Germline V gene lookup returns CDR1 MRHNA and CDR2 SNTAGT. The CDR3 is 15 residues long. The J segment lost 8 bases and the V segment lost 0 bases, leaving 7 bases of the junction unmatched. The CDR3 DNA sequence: TGTGCCAGCAGTGACTCGTCGGCCGGGGGGTATGAGCAGTTCTTC. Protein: CASSDSSAGGYEQFF.

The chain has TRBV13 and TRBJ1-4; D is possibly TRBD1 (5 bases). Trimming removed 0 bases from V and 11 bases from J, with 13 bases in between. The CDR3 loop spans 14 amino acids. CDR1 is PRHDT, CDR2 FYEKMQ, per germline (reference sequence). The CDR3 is CASSLGRGGGKLFF. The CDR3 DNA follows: TGTGCCAGCAGCTTAGGCCGTGGGGGAGGGAAACTGTTTTTT. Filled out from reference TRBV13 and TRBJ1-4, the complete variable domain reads AAGVIQSPRHLIKEKRETATLKCYPIPRHDTVYWYQQGPGQDPQFLISFYEKMQSDKGSIPDRFSAQQFSDYHSELNMSSLELGDSALYFCASSLGRGGGKLFFGSGTQLSVL.

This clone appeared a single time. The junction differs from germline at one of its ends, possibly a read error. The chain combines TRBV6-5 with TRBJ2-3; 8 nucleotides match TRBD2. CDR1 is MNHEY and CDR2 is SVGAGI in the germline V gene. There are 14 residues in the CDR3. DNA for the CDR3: TGTGCCAGCCGCACTAGCGGTAGCACATATACGCAGTATTTT. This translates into CASRTSGSTYTQYF.

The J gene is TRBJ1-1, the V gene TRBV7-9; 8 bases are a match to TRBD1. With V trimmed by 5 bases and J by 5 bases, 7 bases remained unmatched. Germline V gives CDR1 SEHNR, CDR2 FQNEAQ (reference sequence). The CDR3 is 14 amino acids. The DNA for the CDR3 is TGTGCCAGCAGCCCCCAGGACAGGGCGACTGAAGCTTTCTTT. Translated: CASSPQDRATEAFF.

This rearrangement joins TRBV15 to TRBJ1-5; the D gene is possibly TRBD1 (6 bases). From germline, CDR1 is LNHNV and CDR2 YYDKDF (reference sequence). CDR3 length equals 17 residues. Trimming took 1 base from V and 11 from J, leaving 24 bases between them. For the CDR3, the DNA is TGTGCCACCAGCAGAGCCCGATCCCCAGGGGCCCTCACAGCCCAGCATTTT. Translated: CATSRARSPGALTAQHF.

As DNA, the CDR3 is TGCAGCGCCGATGGACAGGGGGTAATAGATACGCAGTATTTT. This encodes CSADGQGVIDTQYF. V usage is TRBV29-1 and J usage is TRBJ2-3, with 10 bases aligning to TRBD1. Germline lookup yields CDR1 SQVTM and CDR2 ANQGSEA. J was trimmed by 5 bases and V by 7 bases; bases with no gene match: 9. This CDR3 is built from 14 residues.

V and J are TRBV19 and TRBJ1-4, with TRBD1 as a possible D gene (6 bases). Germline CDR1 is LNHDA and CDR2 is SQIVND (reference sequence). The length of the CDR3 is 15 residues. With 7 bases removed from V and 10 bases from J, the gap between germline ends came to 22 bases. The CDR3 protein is CASNQKDSARRKLFF. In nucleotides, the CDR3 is TGTGCCAGTAACCAAAAGGACAGCGCCCGGCGAAAACTGTTTTTT.

CDR3 loop: CAISELRGDTQYF. In DNA, the CDR3 is TGTGCCATCAGTGAGCTCAGGGGCGATACGCAGTATTTT. V usage is TRBV10-3 and J usage is TRBJ2-3, with D possibly being TRBD1 (6 bases). The V end lost 2 bases, the J end lost 6 bases, and 9 bases lay between the germline ends. CDR3 length: 13 residues. The germline V gene has CDR1 ENHRY and CDR2 SYGVKD.

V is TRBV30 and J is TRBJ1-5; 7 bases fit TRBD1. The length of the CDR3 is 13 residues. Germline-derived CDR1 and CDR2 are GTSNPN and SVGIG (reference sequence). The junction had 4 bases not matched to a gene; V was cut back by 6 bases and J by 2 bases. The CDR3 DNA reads TGTGCCTGCCAAGGGACAGGCAATCAGCCCCAGCATTTT. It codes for CACQGTGNQPQHF.

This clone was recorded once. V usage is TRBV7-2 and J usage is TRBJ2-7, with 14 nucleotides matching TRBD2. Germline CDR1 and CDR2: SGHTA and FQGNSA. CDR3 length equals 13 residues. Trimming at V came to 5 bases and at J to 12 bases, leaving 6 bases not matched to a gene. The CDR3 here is CASSAGLAGGLYV. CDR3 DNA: TGTGCCAGCAGCGCCGGACTAGCGGGAGGCCTGTACGTC.